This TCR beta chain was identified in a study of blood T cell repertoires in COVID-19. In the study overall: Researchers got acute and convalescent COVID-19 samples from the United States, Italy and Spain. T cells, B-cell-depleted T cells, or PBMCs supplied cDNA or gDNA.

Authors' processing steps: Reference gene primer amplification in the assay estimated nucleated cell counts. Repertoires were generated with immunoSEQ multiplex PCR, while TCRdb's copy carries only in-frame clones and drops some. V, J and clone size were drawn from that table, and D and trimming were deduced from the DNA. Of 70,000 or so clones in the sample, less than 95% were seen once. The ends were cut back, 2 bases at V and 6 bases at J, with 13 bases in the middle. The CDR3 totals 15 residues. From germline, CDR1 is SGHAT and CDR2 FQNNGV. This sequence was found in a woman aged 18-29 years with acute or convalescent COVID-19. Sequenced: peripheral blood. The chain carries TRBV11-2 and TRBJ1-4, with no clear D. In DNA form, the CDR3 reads TGTGCCAGCAGCTTACAATCAATTACACATGAAAAACTGTTTTTT. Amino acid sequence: CASSLQSITHEKLFF.